Below, 16 T cell receptor beta chains from the same sample are listed, as sequenced in a study of T-cell memory formation after mild COVID-19. TCRdb used MiXCR to reprocess the 5' RACE reads, holding one entry per CDR3 protein. Among hundreds of thousands of distinct CDR3 sequences, more than 15% were seen once, and the ten largest hold approximately 20%. Sequencing input: PBMCs or a T cell subset sorted from them (not recorded which). Receptors were obtained from a young man who had mild COVID-19 (a few samples of this study predate the infection). Cell type and time point are not known.

This clonotype was counted only a few times. J is TRBJ2-7 and V is TRBV30, with 7 positions matching TRBD2. This CDR3 has 12 amino acids. In germline, CDR1 is GTSNPN, CDR2 SVGIG (reference sequence). After removal of 4 bases from V and 7 bases from J, the junction contained 7 bases not matched to a gene. The CDR3 region is CAWMSLGGEQYF. DNA for the CDR3: TGTGCCTGGATGTCCCTCGGGGGGGAGCAGTACTTC.

The chain recombines TRBV7-2 with TRBJ1-1; D might be TRBD1 (6 bases). CDR1 is SGHTA and CDR2 is FQGNSA in the germline V gene. V was shortened by 4 bases and J by 3 bases, with 15 bases between the two germline ends. The CDR3 sequence is 15 residues long. The CDR3 sequence is CASSSGGDKHTEAFF. For the CDR3, the DNA is TGTGCCAGCAGCTCTGGGGGGGACAAACACACTGAAGCTTTCTTT.

This clonotype was seen a few times. This chain connects TRBV9 to TRBJ1-1, with unresolved D. Trimming took off 4 bases at V and 2 bases at J, with 21 bases between the two ends. CDR1 is SGDLS, CDR2 YYNGEE, per germline. This CDR3 comprises 17 residues. The chain's CDR3 is CASSKRASPQANTEAFF. For the CDR3, the DNA is TGTGCCAGCAGCAAACGAGCCTCCCCCCAGGCCAACACTGAAGCTTTCTTT. Drawing the rest from reference TRBV9 and TRBJ1-1, the complete variable domain is DSGVTQTPKHLITATGQRVTLRCSPRSGDLSVYWYQQSLDQGLQFLIQYYNGEERAKGNILERFSAQQFPDLHSELNLSSLELGDSALYFCASSKRASPQANTEAFFGQGTRLTVV.

In this sample, this clonotype turned up many times. V usage is TRBV6-5 and J usage is TRBJ2-7, with D perhaps TRBD1 (5 bases). Germline CDR1 is MNHEY and CDR2 is SVGAGI. Trimming cost V 6 bases and J 2 bases, with 5 bases left between them. The CDR3 is 11 amino acids. The CDR3 loop is CASRTAYEQYF. In nucleotides, the CDR3 is TGTGCCAGCAGGACAGCCTACGAGCAGTACTTC.

As for this clonotype: The conserved phenylalanine or tryptophan normally closing the CDR3 is absent here, so this likely arose from a read error. The limits of the CDR3 on the DNA are not certain, so only TCRdb's listed CDR3 is given. The J gene is TRBJ2-7, the V gene TRBV4-3; the D call in the table, TRBD2, was not verified against the DNA. The length of the CDR3 is 14 amino acids, counting both ends. Germline assignment: CDR1 LGHNA and CDR2 YSLEER. The CDR3 here is CASSQDGTSGGQTI.

This clonotype appeared a few times. The chain joins TRBV20-1 to TRBJ2-7; 7 nucleotides align to TRBD1. Looked up from germline, CDR1 is DFQATT and CDR2 is SNEGSKA (reference sequence). The CDR3 spans 14 residues. The junction had 10 bases not matched to a gene; V was cut back by 5 bases and J by 3 bases. CDR3 in DNA: TGCAGTGCTGAACGATCACAGGGGTTCTACGAGCAGTACTTC. Translated: CSAERSQGFYEQYF.

This clonotype was found a few times. The chain employs TRBV6-5 and TRBJ1-2, with 9 bases fitting TRBD1. V lost 5 bases, J lost 3 bases, and 4 bases stayed unmatched. The CDR3 contains 14 residues. Germline lookup yields CDR1 MNHEY and CDR2 SVGAGI. In DNA form, the CDR3 reads TGTGCCAGCAGTACCGGGACAGGGCACTATGGCTACACCTTC. Residues: CASSTGTGHYGYTF.

This clonotype was seen many times. J is TRBJ1-1 and V is TRBV5-1, with D perhaps TRBD1 (6 bases). V was trimmed by 0 bases and J by 11 bases, leaving 11 bases between them. Germline assignment: CDR1 SGHRS and CDR2 YFSETQ. The CDR3 has 12 amino acids. CDR3 nucleotide sequence: TGCGCCAGCAGCTTGGAACAGGGTGAGGCTTTCTTT. As protein: CASSLEQGEAFF.

This clonotype was seen ten or more times. The chain couples TRBV7-8 to TRBJ2-7; 7 bases agree with TRBD2. J lost 1 base, V lost 8 bases, and 8 bases had no gene match. The CDR3 is 14 residues long. Germline CDR1 reads SGHVS; CDR2 reads FQNEAQ. The CDR3, as DNA: TGTGCCAGCGGGAGGGGCAGCGGGTCCTACGAGCAGTACTTC. Translation gives CASGRGSGSYEQYF.

This clonotype was found many times. The chain carries TRBV6-5 and TRBJ2-2; TRBD1 is a possible D gene (5 bases). Between the trimmed V and J ends, which lost 7 bases and 5 bases, there was a span of 14 bases. Germline-derived CDR1 and CDR2 are MNHEY and SVGAGI. The CDR3 totals 14 residues. The DNA for the CDR3 is TGTGCCAGCACCCAGGGTGGGTCGACCGGGGAGCTGTTTTTT. Encoded protein: CASTQGGSTGELFF.

This clonotype was seen more than once but under ten times. V and J are TRBV9 and TRBJ2-2; the match to TRBD1 covers 9 bases. Germline assignment: CDR1 SGDLS and CDR2 YYNGEE. This CDR3 region has 15 residues. Trimming cost V 2 bases and J 5 bases; bases outside gene matches: 4. The CDR3 is CASSVLQGATGELFF. The DNA of the CDR3 is TGTGCCAGCAGCGTTTTACAGGGGGCGACCGGGGAGCTGTTTTTT.

There are a few counts of this clonotype. The chain uses TRBV18 and TRBJ2-7; D is undetermined. This CDR3 is built from 13 residues. V was trimmed by 3 bases and J by 0 bases, leaving 6 bases between them. Germline-derived CDR1 and CDR2 are KGHSH and LQKENI. CDR3 bases: TGTGCCAGCTCACCGGCGAGCTCCTACGAGCAGTACGTC. Translating gives CASSPASSYEQYV.

This chain uses TRBV7-2 with TRBJ1-5; 8 bases are shared with TRBD1. From germline, CDR1 is SGHTA and CDR2 FQGNSA. This CDR3 region has 16 residues. Unmatched junction bases numbered 14, after V lost 6 bases and J lost 7 bases. CDR3 nucleotides: TGTGCCAGCAGTTCGCAGGGGGCTGGTCTTGGGCAGCCCCAGCATTTT. It yields the protein CASSSQGAGLGQPQHF.

This rearrangement joins TRBV20-1 to TRBJ2-1; 7 bases map to TRBD2. CDR3 size: 14 residues. Trimming at V came to 4 bases and at J to 4 bases, leaving 7 bases not matched to a gene. CDR1 is DFQATT, CDR2 SNEGSKA, per germline (reference sequence). In nucleotides, the CDR3 is TGCAGTGCTAAGCGGGACCTACTTTACAATGAGCAGTTCTTC. This encodes CSAKRDLLYNEQFF.

The chain is built from TRBV4-3 and TRBJ1-2; 7 bases fit TRBD1. The CDR3 has 15 residues. Trimming at V came to 1 base and at J to 2 bases, leaving 4 bases not matched to a gene. Germline CDR1 is LGHNA and CDR2 is YSLEER. The CDR3 DNA sequence: TGCGCCAGCAGCCAAGTACTACAGGGGAACTATGGCTACACCTTC. It encodes CASSQVLQGNYGYTF.

This clonotype came up a few times. The CDR3: CASSESLAGGNNEQFF. In DNA form, the CDR3 reads TGCGCCAGCAGCGAGTCACTAGCGGGGGGAAACAATGAGCAGTTCTTC. The V and J genes are TRBV5-1 and TRBJ2-1; 12 bases match TRBD2. Germline CDR1 is SGHRS and CDR2 is YFSETQ. V shed 4 bases and J 5 bases; nucleotides not matched to a gene: 7. CDR3 length: 16 amino acids.